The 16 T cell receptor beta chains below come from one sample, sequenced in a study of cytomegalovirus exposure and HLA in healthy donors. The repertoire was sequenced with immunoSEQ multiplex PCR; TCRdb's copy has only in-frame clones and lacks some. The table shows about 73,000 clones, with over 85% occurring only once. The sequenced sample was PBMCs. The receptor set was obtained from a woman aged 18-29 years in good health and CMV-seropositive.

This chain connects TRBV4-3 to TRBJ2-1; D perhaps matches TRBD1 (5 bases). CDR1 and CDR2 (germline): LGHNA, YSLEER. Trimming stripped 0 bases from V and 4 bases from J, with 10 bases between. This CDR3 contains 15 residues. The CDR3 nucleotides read TGCGCCAGCAGCCAAGAAGGGCAGGGTTACAATGAGCAGTTCTTC. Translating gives CASSQEGQGYNEQFF.

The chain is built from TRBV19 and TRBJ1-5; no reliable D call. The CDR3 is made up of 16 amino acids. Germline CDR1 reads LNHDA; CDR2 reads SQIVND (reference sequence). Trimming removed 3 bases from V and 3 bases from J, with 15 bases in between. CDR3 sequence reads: CASSIRGSWNNQPQHF. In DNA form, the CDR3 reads TGTGCCAGTAGTATCCGAGGATCGTGGAACAATCAGCCCCAGCATTTT. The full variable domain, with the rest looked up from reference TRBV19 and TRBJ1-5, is DGGITQSPKYLFRKEGQNVTLSCEQNLNHDAMYWYRQDPGQGLRLIYYSQIVNDFQKGDIAEGYSVSREKKESFPLTVTSAQKNPTAFYLCASSIRGSWNNQPQHFGDGTRLSIL.

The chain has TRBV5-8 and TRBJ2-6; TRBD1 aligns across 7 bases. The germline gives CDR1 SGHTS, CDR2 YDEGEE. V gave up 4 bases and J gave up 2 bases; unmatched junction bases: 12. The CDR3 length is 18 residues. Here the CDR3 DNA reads TGTGCCAGCAGCGTAACCTTGGACAGGATTGCTGGGGCCAACGTCCTGACTTTC. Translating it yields CASSVTLDRIAGANVLTF.

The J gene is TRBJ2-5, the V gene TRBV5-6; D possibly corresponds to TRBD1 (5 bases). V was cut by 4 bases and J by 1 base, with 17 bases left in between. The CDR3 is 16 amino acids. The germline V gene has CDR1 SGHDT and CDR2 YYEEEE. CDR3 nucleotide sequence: TGTGCCAGCAGCCCAGTCGGTCGACAGATCCAAGAGACCCAGTACTTC. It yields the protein CASSPVGRQIQETQYF.

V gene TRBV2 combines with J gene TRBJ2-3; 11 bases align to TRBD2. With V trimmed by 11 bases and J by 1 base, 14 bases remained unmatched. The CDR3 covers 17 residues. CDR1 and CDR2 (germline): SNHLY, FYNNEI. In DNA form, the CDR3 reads TGTGCCGTACGTAGCGGGAGGGCCAAGGTTGGCACAGATACGCAGTATTTT. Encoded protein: CAVRSGRAKVGTDTQYF. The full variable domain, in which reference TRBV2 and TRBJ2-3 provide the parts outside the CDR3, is EPEVTQTPSHQVTQMGQEVILRCVPISNHLYFYWYRQILGQKVEFLVSFYNNEISEKSEIFDDQFSVERPDGSNFTLKIRSTKLEDSAMYFCAVRSGRAKVGTDTQYFGPGTRLTVL.

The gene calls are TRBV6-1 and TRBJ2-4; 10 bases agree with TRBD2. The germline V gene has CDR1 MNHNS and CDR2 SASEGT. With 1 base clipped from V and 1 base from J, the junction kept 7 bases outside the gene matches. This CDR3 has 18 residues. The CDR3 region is CASSEGSGGIGAKNIQYF. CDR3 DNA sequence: TGTGCCAGCAGTGAAGGTAGCGGGGGGATTGGGGCCAAAAACATTCAGTACTTC.

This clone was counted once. The CDR3 coding sequence is TGTGCCAGCTCACCGACAGGGAATCTCTACGAGCAGTACTTC. Its translation: CASSPTGNLYEQYF. The chain joins TRBV18 to TRBJ2-7; 7 bases match TRBD1. Trimming cost V 3 bases and J 3 bases; bases outside gene matches: 5. The CDR3 is made up of 14 amino acids. Per the germline V gene, CDR1 is KGHSH and CDR2 is LQKENI.

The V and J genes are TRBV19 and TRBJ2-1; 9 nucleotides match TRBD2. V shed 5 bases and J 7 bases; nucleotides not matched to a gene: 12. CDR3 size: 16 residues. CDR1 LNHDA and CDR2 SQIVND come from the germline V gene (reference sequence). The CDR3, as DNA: TGTGCCAGTAGTCCCTCCGGGGCTAGCGGGGATAATGAGCAGTTCTTC. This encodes CASSPSGASGDNEQFF.

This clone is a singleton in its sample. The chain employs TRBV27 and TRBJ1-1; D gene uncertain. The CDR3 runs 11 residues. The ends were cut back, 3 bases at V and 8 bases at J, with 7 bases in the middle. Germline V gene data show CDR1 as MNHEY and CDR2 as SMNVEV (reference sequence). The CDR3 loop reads CASSLGGEAFF. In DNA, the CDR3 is TGTGCCAGCAGTTTGGGAGGAGAAGCTTTCTTT.

The CDR3 protein is CAISELQGPGGTEAFF. CDR3 DNA: TGTGCCATCAGTGAGTTACAGGGGCCTGGGGGCACTGAAGCTTTCTTT. The rearrangement links TRBV10-3 to TRBJ1-1, with 7 bases identical to TRBD1. Germline loops: CDR1 ENHRY, CDR2 SYGVKD. The V and J ends lost 1 base and 4 bases, in that order; junction bases with no gene match: 9. The length of the CDR3 is 16 residues.

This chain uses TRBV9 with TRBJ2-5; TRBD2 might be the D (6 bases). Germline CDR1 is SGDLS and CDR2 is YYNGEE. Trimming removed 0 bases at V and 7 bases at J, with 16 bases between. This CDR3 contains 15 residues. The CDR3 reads CASSVDPGVGWTQYF. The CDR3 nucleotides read TGTGCCAGCAGCGTAGACCCGGGGGTAGGGTGGACCCAGTACTTC.

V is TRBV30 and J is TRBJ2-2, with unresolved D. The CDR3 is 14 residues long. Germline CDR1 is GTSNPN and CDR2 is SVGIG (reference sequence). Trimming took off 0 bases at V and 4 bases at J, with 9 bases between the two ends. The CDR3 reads CAWSVSPRTGELFF. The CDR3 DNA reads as TGTGCCTGGAGTGTAAGCCCCCGCACCGGGGAGCTGTTTTTT.

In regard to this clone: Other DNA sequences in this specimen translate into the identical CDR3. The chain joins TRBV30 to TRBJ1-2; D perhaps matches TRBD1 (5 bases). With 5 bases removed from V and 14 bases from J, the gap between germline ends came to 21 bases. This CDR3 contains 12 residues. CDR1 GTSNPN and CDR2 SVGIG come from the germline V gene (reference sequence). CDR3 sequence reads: CAWRGLGGESTF. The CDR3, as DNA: TGTGCCTGGCGGGGACTCGGGGGGGAAAGTACCTTC.

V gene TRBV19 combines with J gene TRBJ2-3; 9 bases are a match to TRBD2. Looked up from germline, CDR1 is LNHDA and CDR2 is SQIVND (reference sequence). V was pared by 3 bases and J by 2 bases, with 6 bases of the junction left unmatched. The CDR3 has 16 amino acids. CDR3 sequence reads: CASSIALAGLTDTQYF. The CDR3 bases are TGTGCCAGTAGTATTGCCCTAGCGGGACTCACAGATACGCAGTATTTT.

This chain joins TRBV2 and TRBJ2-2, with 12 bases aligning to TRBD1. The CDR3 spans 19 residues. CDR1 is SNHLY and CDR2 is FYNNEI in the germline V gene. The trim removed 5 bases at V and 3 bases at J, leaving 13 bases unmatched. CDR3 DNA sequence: TGTGCCAGCAGTATACCGGGACAGGGGGCGCGGGGGGACACCGGGGAGCTGTTTTTT. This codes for CASSIPGQGARGDTGELFF.

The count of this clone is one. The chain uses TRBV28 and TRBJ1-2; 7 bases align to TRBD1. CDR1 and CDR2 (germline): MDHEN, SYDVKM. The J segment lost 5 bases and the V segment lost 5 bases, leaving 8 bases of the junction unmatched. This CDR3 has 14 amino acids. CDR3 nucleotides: TGTGCCAGCAGTCTGGACAGGCTTGTATATGGCTACACCTTC. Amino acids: CASSLDRLVYGYTF.